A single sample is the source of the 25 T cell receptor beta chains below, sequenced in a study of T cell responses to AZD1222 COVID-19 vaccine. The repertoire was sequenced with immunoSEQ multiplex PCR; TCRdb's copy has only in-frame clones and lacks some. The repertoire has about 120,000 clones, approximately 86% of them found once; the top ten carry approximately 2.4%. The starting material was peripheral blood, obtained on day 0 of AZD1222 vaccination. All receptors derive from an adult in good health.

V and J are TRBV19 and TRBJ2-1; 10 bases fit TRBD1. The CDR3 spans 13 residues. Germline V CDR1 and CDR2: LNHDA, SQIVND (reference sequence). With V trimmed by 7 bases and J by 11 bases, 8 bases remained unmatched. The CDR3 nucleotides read TGTGCCAGTACCACTCAGGGACAGGGGCAGCAGTTCTTC. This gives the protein CASTTQGQGQQFF.

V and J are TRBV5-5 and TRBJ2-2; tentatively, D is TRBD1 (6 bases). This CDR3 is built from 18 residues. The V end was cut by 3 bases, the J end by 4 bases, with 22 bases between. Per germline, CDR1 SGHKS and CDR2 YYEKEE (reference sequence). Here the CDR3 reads CASSCPGLTGLATGELFF. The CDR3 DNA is TGTGCCAGCAGCTGCCCCGGACTGACAGGACTTGCCACCGGGGAGCTGTTTTTT.

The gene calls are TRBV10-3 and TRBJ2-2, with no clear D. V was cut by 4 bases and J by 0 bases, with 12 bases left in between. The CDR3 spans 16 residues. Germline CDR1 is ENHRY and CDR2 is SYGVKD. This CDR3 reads CAISVLPAPNTGELFF. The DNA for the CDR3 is TGTGCCATCAGTGTCCTCCCGGCCCCGAACACCGGGGAGCTGTTTTTT.

This CDR3 reads CSVEEGEKLFF. The CDR3, as DNA: TGCAGCGTTGAAGAGGGTGAAAAACTGTTTTTT. The chain recombines TRBV29-1 with TRBJ1-4; D is uncertain. The germline CDR1 and CDR2 sequences are SQVTM and ANQGSEA. V gave up 0 bases and J gave up 7 bases, with 3 bases separating them. The CDR3 is made up of 11 amino acids.

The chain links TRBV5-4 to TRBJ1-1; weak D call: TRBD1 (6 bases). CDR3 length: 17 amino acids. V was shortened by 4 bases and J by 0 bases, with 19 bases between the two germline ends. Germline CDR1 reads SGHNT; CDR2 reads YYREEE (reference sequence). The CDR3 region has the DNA TGTGCCAGCAGCCCGGCCCCAACAGGGCACATGAACACTGAAGCTTTCTTT. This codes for CASSPAPTGHMNTEAFF. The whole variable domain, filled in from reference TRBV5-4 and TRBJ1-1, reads ETGVTQSPTHLIKTRGQQVTLRCSSQSGHNTVSWYQQALGQGPQFIFQYYREEENGRGNFPPRFSGLQFPNYSSELNVNALELDDSALYLCASSPAPTGHMNTEAFFGQGTRLTVV.

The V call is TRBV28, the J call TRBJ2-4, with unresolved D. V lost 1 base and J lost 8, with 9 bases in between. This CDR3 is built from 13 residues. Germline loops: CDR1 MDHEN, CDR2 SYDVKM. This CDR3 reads CASSLSDIYIQYF. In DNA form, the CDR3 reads TGTGCCAGCAGTTTATCCGACATTTACATTCAGTACTTC.

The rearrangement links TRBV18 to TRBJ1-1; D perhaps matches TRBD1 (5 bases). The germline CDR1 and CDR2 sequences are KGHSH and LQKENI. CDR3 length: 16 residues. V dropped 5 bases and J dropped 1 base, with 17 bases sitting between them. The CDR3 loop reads CASSDGVRGPNTEAFF. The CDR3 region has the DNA TGTGCCAGCTCAGACGGGGTCCGGGGCCCGAACACTGAAGCTTTCTTT.

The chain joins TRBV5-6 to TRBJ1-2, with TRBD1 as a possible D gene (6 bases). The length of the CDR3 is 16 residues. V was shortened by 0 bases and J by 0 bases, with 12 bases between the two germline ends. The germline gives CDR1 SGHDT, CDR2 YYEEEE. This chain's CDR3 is CASSLVRGAANYGYTF. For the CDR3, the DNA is TGTGCCAGCAGCTTGGTGAGGGGGGCAGCTAACTATGGCTACACCTTC.

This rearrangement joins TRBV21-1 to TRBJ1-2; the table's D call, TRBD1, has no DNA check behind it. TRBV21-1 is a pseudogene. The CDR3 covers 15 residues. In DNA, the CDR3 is TGTGCCAGCAGCAAAGAGACAGGGGCTATGGGGGGCTACACCTTC. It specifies CASSKETGAMGGYTF.

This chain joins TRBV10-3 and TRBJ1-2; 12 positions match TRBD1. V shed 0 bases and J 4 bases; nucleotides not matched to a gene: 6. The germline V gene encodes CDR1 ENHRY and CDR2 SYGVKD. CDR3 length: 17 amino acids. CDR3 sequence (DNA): TGTGCCATCAGTGAGTCGGGGGACAGGGGGCGAGCCTATGGCTACACCTTC. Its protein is CAISESGDRGRAYGYTF.

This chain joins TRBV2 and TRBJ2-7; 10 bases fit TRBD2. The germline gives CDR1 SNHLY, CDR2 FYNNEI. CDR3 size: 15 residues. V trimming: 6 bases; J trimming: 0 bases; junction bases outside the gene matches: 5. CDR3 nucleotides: TGTGCCAGCAGACCAAGCGGGAGGGGCTCCTACGAGCAGTACTTC. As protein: CASRPSGRGSYEQYF.

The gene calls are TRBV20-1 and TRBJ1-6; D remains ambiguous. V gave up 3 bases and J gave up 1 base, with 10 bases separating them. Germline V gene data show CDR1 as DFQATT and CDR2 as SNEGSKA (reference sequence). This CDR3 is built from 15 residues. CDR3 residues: CSASLGSSYNSPLHF. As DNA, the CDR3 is TGCAGTGCTAGTTTGGGGTCGTCCTATAATTCACCCCTCCACTTT.

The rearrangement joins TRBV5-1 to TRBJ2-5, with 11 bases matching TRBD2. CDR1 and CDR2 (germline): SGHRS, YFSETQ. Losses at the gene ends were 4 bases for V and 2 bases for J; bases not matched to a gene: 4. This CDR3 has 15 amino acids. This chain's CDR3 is CASSVGLAAQETQYF. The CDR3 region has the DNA TGCGCCAGCAGCGTGGGACTAGCGGCACAAGAGACCCAGTACTTC.

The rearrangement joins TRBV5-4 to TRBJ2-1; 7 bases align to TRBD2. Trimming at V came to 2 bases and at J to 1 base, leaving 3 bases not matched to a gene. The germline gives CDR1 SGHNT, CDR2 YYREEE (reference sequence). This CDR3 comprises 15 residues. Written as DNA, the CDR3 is TGTGCCAGCAGCTTAGGCGGGGGATCCTACAATGAGCAGTTCTTC. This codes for CASSLGGGSYNEQFF. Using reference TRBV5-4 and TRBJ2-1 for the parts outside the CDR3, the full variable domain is ETGVTQSPTHLIKTRGQQVTLRCSSQSGHNTVSWYQQALGQGPQFIFQYYREEENGRGNFPPRFSGLQFPNYSSELNVNALELDDSALYLCASSLGGGSYNEQFFGPGTRLTVL.

The CDR3 sequence: CASSSPGRGAVNSGANVLTF. As DNA, the CDR3 is TGTGCCAGCAGTTCCCCGGGCCGAGGGGCAGTTAACTCTGGGGCCAACGTCCTGACTTTC. V usage is TRBV28 and J usage is TRBJ2-6; D is perhaps TRBD1 or TRBD2 (5 bases each). Trimming left V 4 bases short and J 0 bases short, with 22 bases between. The CDR3 is 20 residues long. Germline CDR1 MDHEN, CDR2 SYDVKM.

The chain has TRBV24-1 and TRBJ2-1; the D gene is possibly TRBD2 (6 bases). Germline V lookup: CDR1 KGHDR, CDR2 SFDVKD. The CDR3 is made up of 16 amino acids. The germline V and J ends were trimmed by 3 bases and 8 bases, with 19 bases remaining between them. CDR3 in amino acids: CATSDPLALGQDEQFF. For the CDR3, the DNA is TGTGCCACCAGTGATCCCCTAGCGCTTGGGCAGGATGAGCAGTTCTTC.

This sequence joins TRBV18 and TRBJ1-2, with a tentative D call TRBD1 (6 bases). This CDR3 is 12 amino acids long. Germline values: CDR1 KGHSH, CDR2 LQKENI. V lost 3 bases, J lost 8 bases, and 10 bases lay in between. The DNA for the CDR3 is TGTGCCAGCTCACCGGAGGGGGGCGGCTACACCTTC. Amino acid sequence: CASSPEGGGYTF.

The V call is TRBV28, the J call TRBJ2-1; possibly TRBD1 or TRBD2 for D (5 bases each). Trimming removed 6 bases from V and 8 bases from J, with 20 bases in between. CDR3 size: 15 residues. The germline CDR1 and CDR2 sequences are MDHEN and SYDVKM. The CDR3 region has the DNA TGTGCCAGCAGCGAGAACCCGGGACCTGGATATGAGCAGTTCTTC. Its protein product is CASSENPGPGYEQFF.

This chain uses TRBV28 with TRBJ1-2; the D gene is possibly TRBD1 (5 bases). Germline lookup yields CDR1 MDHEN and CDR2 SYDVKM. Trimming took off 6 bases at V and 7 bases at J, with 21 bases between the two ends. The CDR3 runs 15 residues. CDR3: CASSFGRAPPPGYTF. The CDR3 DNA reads TGTGCCAGCAGCTTTGGCAGGGCCCCTCCCCCTGGCTACACCTTC.

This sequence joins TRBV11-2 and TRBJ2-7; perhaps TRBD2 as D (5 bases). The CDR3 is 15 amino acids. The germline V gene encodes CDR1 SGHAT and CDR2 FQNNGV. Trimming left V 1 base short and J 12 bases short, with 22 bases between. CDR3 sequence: CASSLAGGLALRGYF. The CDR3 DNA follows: TGTGCCAGCAGCTTAGCAGGCGGACTTGCTCTACGAGGGTACTTC.

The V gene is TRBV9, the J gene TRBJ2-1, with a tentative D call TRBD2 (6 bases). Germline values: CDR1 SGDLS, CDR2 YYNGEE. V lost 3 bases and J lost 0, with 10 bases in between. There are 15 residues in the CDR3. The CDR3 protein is CASSAGRGSYNEQFF. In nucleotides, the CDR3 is TGTGCCAGCAGCGCGGGGCGGGGCTCCTACAATGAGCAGTTCTTC.

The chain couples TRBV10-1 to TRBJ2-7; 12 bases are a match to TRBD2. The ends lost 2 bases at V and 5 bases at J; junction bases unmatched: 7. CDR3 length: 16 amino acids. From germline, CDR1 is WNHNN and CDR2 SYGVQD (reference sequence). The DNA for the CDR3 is TGCGCCAGCAGTGAGCTTCTAGCGGGAGGGCTCGACGAGCAGTACTTC. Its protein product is CASSELLAGGLDEQYF.

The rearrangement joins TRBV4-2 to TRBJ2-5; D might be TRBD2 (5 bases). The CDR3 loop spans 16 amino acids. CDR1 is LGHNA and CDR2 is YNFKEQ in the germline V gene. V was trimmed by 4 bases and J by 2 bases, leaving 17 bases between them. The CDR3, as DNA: TGTGCCAGCAGCCCGAGCAGCGGAAACCTACAAGAGACCCAGTACTTC. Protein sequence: CASSPSSGNLQETQYF.

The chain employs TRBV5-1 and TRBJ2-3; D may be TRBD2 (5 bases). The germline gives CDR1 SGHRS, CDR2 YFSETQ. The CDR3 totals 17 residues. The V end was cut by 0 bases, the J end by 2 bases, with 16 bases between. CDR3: CASSLDLLGSPTDTQYF. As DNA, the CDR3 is TGCGCCAGCAGCTTGGACTTACTGGGGAGTCCCACAGATACGCAGTATTTT.

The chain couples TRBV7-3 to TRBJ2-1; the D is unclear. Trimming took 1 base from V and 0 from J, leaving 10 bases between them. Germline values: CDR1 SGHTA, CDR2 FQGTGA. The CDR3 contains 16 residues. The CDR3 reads CASSLRSEASYNEQFF. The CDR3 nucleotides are TGTGCCAGCAGCTTAAGAAGCGAAGCCTCCTACAATGAGCAGTTCTTC.